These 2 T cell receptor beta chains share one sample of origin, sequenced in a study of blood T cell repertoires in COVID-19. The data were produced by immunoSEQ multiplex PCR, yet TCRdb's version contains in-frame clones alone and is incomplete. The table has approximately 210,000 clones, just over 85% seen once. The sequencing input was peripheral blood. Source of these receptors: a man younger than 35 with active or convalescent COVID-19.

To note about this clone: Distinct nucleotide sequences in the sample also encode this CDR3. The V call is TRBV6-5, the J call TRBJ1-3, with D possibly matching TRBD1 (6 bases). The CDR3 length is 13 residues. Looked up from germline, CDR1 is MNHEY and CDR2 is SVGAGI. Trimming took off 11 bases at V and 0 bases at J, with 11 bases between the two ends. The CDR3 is CAGRTASGNTIYF. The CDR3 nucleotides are TGTGCCGGGCGGACAGCCTCTGGAAACACCATATATTTT.

The CDR3 nucleotides read TGTGCCAGCAGCTACCCTACCCCGGGACAACAAGAGACCCAGTACTTC. Amino acids: CASSYPTPGQQETQYF. The V and J genes are TRBV28 and TRBJ2-5, with TRBD1 as a possible D gene (6 bases). This CDR3 has 16 amino acids. The germline CDR1 and CDR2 sequences are MDHEN and SYDVKM. V lost 6 bases and J 2 bases, leaving 19 bases between the germline ends.